This T cell receptor beta chain appears in the sequencing data of a study of cytomegalovirus exposure and HLA in healthy donors. This clone was picked up one time. Antigen specificity is unknown. Study-level points and caveats: The records held CMV serostatus as the only immune exposure information.

In germline, CDR1 is SGDLS, CDR2 YYNGEE. The CDR3 is made up of 14 amino acids. The V end lost 4 bases, the J end lost 5 bases, and 14 bases lay between the germline ends. Both 60 Vbeta primers and 13 Jbeta primers went into the PCR. Profiling relied on immunoSEQ multiplex PCR, and the TCRdb table lists in-frame clones only, not all of them. The sample includes 90,000 to 140,000 clones, approximately 69% of them seen just once. Specimen: PBMCs. The rearrangement uses TRBV9 and TRBJ2-3, with a tentative D call TRBD1 (6 bases). The receptor was derived from a man aged 25-45 years in good health and CMV-seronegative. In DNA form, the CDR3 reads TGTGCCAGCAGCCCGGGACAAATTCAAGATACGCAGTATTTT. Its protein product is CASSPGQIQDTQYF.